Listed below are T cell receptor beta chains from one sample, sequenced in a study of regulatory T cells in long-lasting Graves disease. Each CDR3 protein is one row after TCRdb ran MiXCR on the multiplex PCR reads. This table has roughly 510,000 distinct CDR3 sequences, about 16% appearing once. These same records also appear under a second study, on T cells in Graves' hyperthyroidism and ophthalmopathy.

The material sequenced was peripheral blood mononuclear cells (PBMCs), taken at new diagnosis, from a patient treated with antithyroid drugs. Receptors were obtained from a young man with Graves disease. The CDR3 runs from the conserved cysteine through the conserved F or W. Each record gives: J gene, clone size, CDR3 length, D gene, V gene, CDR3 protein, CDR3 DNA. D genes are given only for firm matches. Size is omitted from some rows. Given values are once, few, many or a class for expanded clones.

>TRBJ1-5|few|13|NA|TRBV30
CAWSPRLHQPQHF
TGTGCCTGGAGCCCGAGGCTCCATCAGCCCCAGCATTTT
>TRBJ2-1|many|15|NA|TRBV6-2/TRBV6-3
CASSYSTAGENEQFF
TGTGCCAGCAGTTACTCGACGGCAGGGGAGAATGAGCAGTTCTTC
>TRBJ2-7|NA|14|NA|TRBV6-9
CASSSKWSSYEQYF
TGTGCCAGCAGTTCCAAGTGGAGCTCCTACGAGCAGTACTTC
>TRBJ2-7|many|13|NA|TRBV28
CASSPGAGGEQYF
TGTGCCAGCAGCCCCGGAGCAGGCGGCGAGCAGTACTTC
>TRBJ1-1|many|16|NA|TRBV7-2
CASRLITGSIYTEAFF
TGTGCCAGCAGGCTAATTACAGGGTCGATTTACACTGAAGCTTTCTTT
>TRBJ2-7|many|12|NA|TRBV5-1
CASSLRPYEQYF
TGTGCCAGCAGTTTAAGACCTTACGAGCAGTACTTC
>TRBJ2-3|once|15|NA|TRBV2
CASSEVRSRTDTQYF
TGTGCCAGCAGTGAAGTACGGAGTCGCACAGATACGCAGTATTTT
>TRBJ2-7|few|15|TRBD2|TRBV9
CASSVAGGGSYEQYF
TGTGCCAGCAGCGTAGCTGGCGGGGGCTCCTACGAGCAGTACTTC
>TRBJ2-1|many|15|TRBD2|TRBV5-1
CASSPTSGNHNEQFF
TGCGCCAGCAGCCCGACTAGCGGGAACCACAATGAGCAGTTCTTC
>TRBJ2-5|NA|15|TRBD1|TRBV5-1
CASSKDRGDQETQYF
TGCGCCAGCAGCAAGGACAGGGGGGACCAAGAGACCCAGTACTTC
>TRBJ2-7|few|15|TRBD1|TRBV9
CASSVGGTANYEQYF
TGTGCCAGCAGCGTAGGTGGGACAGCAAACTACGAGCAGTACTTC
>TRBJ2-5|NA|13|NA|TRBV4-2
CASSQDVGGAQYF
TGTGCCAGCAGCCAAGATGTCGGAGGGGCCCAGTACTTC
>TRBJ1-2|NA|10|NA|TRBV25-1
CASRSDGYTF
TGTGCCAGTCGGTCGGATGGCTACACCTTC